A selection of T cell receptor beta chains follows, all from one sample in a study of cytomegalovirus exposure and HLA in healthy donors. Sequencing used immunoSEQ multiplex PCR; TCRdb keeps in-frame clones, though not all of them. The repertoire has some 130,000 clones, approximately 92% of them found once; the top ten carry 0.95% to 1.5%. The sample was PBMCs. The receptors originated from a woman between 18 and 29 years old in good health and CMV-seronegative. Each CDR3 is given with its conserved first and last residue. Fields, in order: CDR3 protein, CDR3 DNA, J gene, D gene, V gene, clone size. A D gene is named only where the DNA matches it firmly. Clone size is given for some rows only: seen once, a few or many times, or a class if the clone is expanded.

CASSPHQGADALEAFF,TGCGCCAGCAGCCCACACCAGGGGGCCGATGCCCTAGAAGCTTTCTTT,TRBJ1-1,TRBD1,TRBV4-1,-
CASSPTGTNTEAFF,TGTGCCAGCAGTCCCACAGGGACGAACACTGAAGCTTTCTTT,TRBJ1-1,-,TRBV6-1,few
CASSPARAPGHSNYGYTF,TGTGCCAGCTCGCCAGCCAGAGCACCGGGACACAGTAACTATGGCTACACCTTC,TRBJ1-2,-,TRBV18,-
CSVDLSTEAFF,TGCAGCGTTGATCTTAGCACTGAAGCTTTCTTT,TRBJ1-1,-,TRBV29-1,-
CASSLVSPEAFF,TGTGCCAGCAGCTTAGTAAGCCCTGAAGCTTTCTTT,TRBJ1-1,-,TRBV11-2,-
CASSVVPMNTEAFF,TGTGCCAGCAGCGTAGTTCCCATGAACACTGAAGCTTTCTTT,TRBJ1-1,-,TRBV9,-
CASSPSGGPYNEQFF,TGTGCCAGCAGCCCTAGCGGGGGGCCTTACAATGAGCAGTTCTTC,TRBJ2-1,TRBD2,TRBV7-9,once
CASSLGTGAKQPQHF,TGTGCCAGCAGCTTAGGGACAGGGGCGAAACAGCCCCAGCATTTT,TRBJ1-5,TRBD1,TRBV7-9,-
CASRPDRGNMNTEAFF,TGTGCCAGCAGGCCCGACAGGGGCAACATGAACACTGAAGCTTTCTTT,TRBJ1-1,TRBD1,TRBV5-4,-
CASSLGGRAYGYTF,TGTGCCAGCAGCTTAGGAGGGCGGGCCTATGGCTACACCTTC,TRBJ1-2,-,TRBV7-9,few
CASSARSTNEKLFF,TGTGCCAGCAGTGCGCGCTCAACTAATGAAAAACTGTTTTTT,TRBJ1-4,-,TRBV6-5,-
CASEIPGNTEAFF,TGTGCCAGCGAGATACCGGGGAACACTGAAGCTTTCTTT,TRBJ1-1,-,TRBV6-1,-
CASSLGAGLDADTQYF,TGTGCCAGCAGCTTAGGAGCGGGACTAGACGCAGATACGCAGTATTTT,TRBJ2-3,TRBD2,TRBV7-7,-
CASSHPTDRSYEQYF,TGCGCCAGCAGCCACCCTACAGACCGATCCTACGAGCAGTACTTC,TRBJ2-7,-,TRBV4-1,-
CSVERLQNTEAFF,TGCAGCGTTGAGAGGCTCCAGAACACTGAAGCTTTCTTT,TRBJ1-1,-,TRBV29-1,-
CATSRDPTGGETQYF,TGTGCCACCAGCAGAGATCCGACGGGTGGGGAGACCCAGTACTTC,TRBJ2-5,-,TRBV15,-
CASSIDSSYNEQFF,TGTGCCAGTAGTATAGATAGCTCCTACAATGAGCAGTTCTTC,TRBJ2-1,-,TRBV19,-
CASSEGQTVNNYGYTF,TGTGCCAGCAGTGAAGGACAGACAGTTAATAACTATGGCTACACCTTC,TRBJ1-2,-,TRBV6-1,-
CASRPRGPTDTQYF,TGTGCCAGCAGACCGCGGGGACCCACAGATACGCAGTATTTT,TRBJ2-3,-,TRBV6-1,-
CATSRDYAERAGNTIYF,TGTGCCACCAGCAGAGATTACGCCGAGAGAGCGGGAAACACCATATATTTT,TRBJ1-3,-,TRBV15,-
CASSLAGNYGYTF,TGCGCCAGCAGCTTGGCGGGAAACTATGGCTACACCTTC,TRBJ1-2,-,TRBV5-1,-
CASSPPAGAAYEQYF,TGTGCCAGCTCACCACCGGCGGGGGCCGCCTACGAGCAGTACTTC,TRBJ2-7,-,TRBV18,-
CASSGGAGVTEAFF,TGTGCCAGCAGCGGAGGAGCAGGGGTGACTGAAGCTTTCTTT,TRBJ1-1,-,TRBV5-4,-
CASGGTVGDTQYF,TGTGCCAGCGGAGGGACAGTTGGGGATACGCAGTATTTT,TRBJ2-3,-,TRBV25-1,-
CASSLWGLTEAFF,TGTGCCAGCAGTTTGTGGGGCCTTACTGAAGCTTTCTTT,TRBJ1-1,-,TRBV27,-
CASSQGTGVGDQPQHF,TGTGCCAGCAGTCAAGGGACAGGGGTCGGCGATCAGCCCCAGCATTTT,TRBJ1-5,TRBD1,TRBV6-1,-
CASSEGTAYGYTF,TGTGCCAGCAGCGAAGGGACAGCCTATGGCTACACCTTC,TRBJ1-2,TRBD1,TRBV5-4,-
CATLREHAGYNEQFF,TGTGCCACCCTGAGAGAGCACGCGGGGTACAATGAGCAGTTCTTC,TRBJ2-1,-,TRBV10-3,-
CASSDPRGTVYTF,TGTGCCAGCAGTGACCCTAGGGGCACAGTCTACACCTTC,TRBJ1-2,-,TRBV6-4,-
CAIRGNRRNTEAFF,TGTGCCATCAGGGGAAACAGGAGGAACACTGAAGCTTTCTTT,TRBJ1-1,-,TRBV10-3,-
CASSLRTEYQETQYF,TGTGCCAGCAGCTTGCGTACAGAGTACCAAGAGACCCAGTACTTC,TRBJ2-5,-,TRBV13,-
CASSFYVGSYNSPLHF,TGCGCCAGCAGCTTTTACGTCGGCTCCTATAATTCACCCCTCCACTTT,TRBJ1-6,-,TRBV5-1,-
CASSLSPPSTEAFF,TGTGCCAGCAGCTTAAGCCCCCCGAGCACTGAAGCTTTCTTT,TRBJ1-1,-,TRBV7-9,-
CASSYSRGRGTEAFF,TGTGCCAGCTCATACTCCAGGGGGCGCGGGACTGAAGCTTTCTTT,TRBJ1-1,TRBD1,TRBV18,-
CASSVPRLAPLSSYNEQFF,TGTGCCAGCAGCGTTCCGAGACTAGCCCCACTCAGCTCCTACAATGAGCAGTTCTTC,TRBJ2-1,TRBD2,TRBV9,-
CASSLGHGATGLNEKLFF,TGTGCCAGCAGCTTGGGTCATGGGGCGACAGGCCTTAATGAAAAACTGTTTTTT,TRBJ1-4,-,TRBV5-6,-
CATHTELSKKLFF,TGTGCCACCCATACAGAGTTAAGTAAAAAACTGTTTTTT,TRBJ1-4,-,TRBV10-3,-